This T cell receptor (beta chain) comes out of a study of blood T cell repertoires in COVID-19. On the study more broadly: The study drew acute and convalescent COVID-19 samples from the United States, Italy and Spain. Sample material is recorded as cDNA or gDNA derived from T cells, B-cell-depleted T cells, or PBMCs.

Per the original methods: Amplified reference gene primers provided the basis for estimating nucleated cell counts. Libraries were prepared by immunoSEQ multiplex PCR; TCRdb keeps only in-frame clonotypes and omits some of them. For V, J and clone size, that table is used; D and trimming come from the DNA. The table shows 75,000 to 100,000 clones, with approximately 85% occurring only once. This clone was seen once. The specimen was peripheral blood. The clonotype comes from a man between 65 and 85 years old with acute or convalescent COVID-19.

CDR3 sequence reads: CASRSSGPYEQYF. DNA for the CDR3: TGTGCCAGCAGGTCCAGCGGACCCTACGAGCAGTACTTC. The rearrangement links TRBV6-5 to TRBJ2-7; tentative D call: TRBD2 (5 bases). CDR1 and CDR2 (germline): MNHEY, SVGAGI. The CDR3 totals 13 residues. Trimming took 6 bases from V and 2 from J, leaving 11 bases between them.